This T cell receptor (beta chain) was documented in a study of cytomegalovirus exposure and HLA in healthy donors (dated by TCRdb to about 2017). About the full investigation: In an earlier analysis of approximately 640 of the donors, approximately 300 Gb of sequence data and 90 million to 120 million unique TCR beta sequences from about 179 million T cells were reported. About 330 gigabases of sequencing data and 70 million to 100 million unique TCR sequences made up an early release that covered approximately 650 HLA-typed donors. Among the roughly 400 genotyped donors, 81% belonged to the genetic ancestry cluster associated with self-reported Caucasian donors. Donor age, sex, ethnicity and CMV serostatus were compiled together with the repertoire data. The number of donors typed differed by locus, with 629-630 for A, B, C, DRB1 and DQB1, 522 for DQA1, 600 to 610 for DPA1, and around 450 for DPB1. Because of strong linkage in the cohort, roughly 5 DR-DQ haplotypes were treated as single units for association and clustering. Both class I and class II loci were covered by HLA typing, at four-digit resolution. The T cell repertoires of roughly 660 subjects were profiled by immunosequencing and related to cytomegalovirus serostatus. Genome-wide SNP genotypes for about 65% of the 666 donors were used in a later genetic analysis, which treated that subset as a discovery cohort. On average, 235,054 unique TCR beta nucleotide sequences were sequenced per donor among a few hundred genotyped donors of the cohort, with roughly 18% of those sequences being non-productive. All discovery cohort repertoires had been generated on a single sequencing platform. In addition to the first cohort of 500 to 850 subjects, a separate validation cohort of 130 or so different subjects was used. To decide whether each TCR beta V gene segment behaved as functional or pseudogenic, an earlier analysis of nearly 600 of the donors relied on high-throughput TCR beta sequencing. To study patterns of TCR occurrence, a later analysis re-analyzed previously published TCR beta repertoires from 700 or so donors and added high-resolution HLA genotyping. To predict cytomegalovirus infection status, the study brought together high-throughput TCR immunosequencing, statistical association of individual TCRs with disease status, and machine learning. The later analysis used no new phenotypic data to find candidate immune exposures, relying instead on TCR beta sequences and their occurrence across donors. The study was designed to test whether signatures of past pathogen exposure could be identified by cataloging public T cell receptors.

The cohort consisted of hundreds of healthy bone marrow donors. All cohort members were sampled while nominally healthy, although unrecorded immune exposures were likely present. The donor was CMV seronegative and was included in the group of several hundred seronegative cohort members. A peripheral blood sample was provided by each donor, and peripheral blood mononuclear cells were used for TCR beta sequencing. The Qiagen DNeasy Blood Extraction Kit was used to extract genomic DNA from the blood cell samples. General study outcomes and caveats: A cluster of highly shared sequence variants was judged likely to represent a technical artifact of the sequencing pipeline. In a later analysis, most CMV-associated TCR beta chains were found to appear HLA-restricted, with HLA associations seemingly driven largely by CMV exposure. Correlated functional status among segregating V segments might reflect linkage disequilibrium, but an unknown experimental factor could not be ruled out. Broadly in line with IMGT annotations, most TCR beta V segments showed up in productive rearrangements about 87% or about 30% of the time in an earlier analysis of several hundred of the donors. A further reported finding was that TCR beta sequences accurately predicted the HLA-A and HLA-B alleles for most subjects in the first cohort. Because some donors lacked HLA typing at each locus, the association tests relied only on the typed subset. The classifier was reported to diagnose cytomegalovirus status with high specificity and sensitivity in both the original cohort and the validation cohort. According to a later genetic analysis, donors in an Asian-associated ancestry cluster had fewer N-insertions in productive TCRs than the approximately 700-donor mean. In a later analysis, 16,951 TCR beta sequences were associated with specific HLA alleles at a false discovery rate of 0.05. The earlier analysis of about 600 of the donors excluded roughly 17 rarely observed V segments, including chromosome 9 orphons, because counts were too low. This cohort had only TCR beta chains sequenced, and the lack of alpha or paired-chain data limited which features could be detected. In a later analysis, the rate of TCR association differed among HLA loci, with DRB1 alleles having the most associated TCRs and HLA-C alleles having the fewest. A later analysis reported that several top co-occurrence clusters appeared linked to parvovirus B19, influenza, CMV and Epstein-Barr virus. Roughly uniform sequencing depth across donors was assumed in presence/absence analyses, although this assumption may not hold. In a later genetic analysis, a missense DCLRE1C variant was associated with V-gene and J-gene trimming of TCR beta chains, and the association was replicated in an independent cohort. A few of the identified cytomegalovirus-associated TCR beta chains were confirmed in vitro to be specific for cytomegalovirus antigens. While some public TCRs were present in many individuals, most TCR sequences turned up only very rarely across donors. A later analysis found that HLA-associated TCR beta chains were more clonally expanded and had lower generation probabilities than equally common non-associated chains. For the cohort, immune exposure information was limited to CMV serostatus. It was suggested by the authors that the approach could potentially be generalized to other disease states and immunological phenotypes. Strong co-occurrence of HLA alleles, especially DR and DQ, made assigning TCR associations to individual alleles difficult. A total of fewer than 200 TCR beta chains were listed by the study as associated with cytomegalovirus.

Receptor libraries were prepared by the immunoSEQ multiplex PCR assay. For the multiplex PCR, a mixture combining 60 forward primers for TCR Vbeta segments and 13 reverse primers for TCR Jbeta segments was used. Amplification of the CDR3 region of rearranged TCR beta genes was performed with a multiplex PCR assay on genomic DNA. The amplified TCR beta libraries were sequenced on the Illumina HiSeq System as 87-base-pair reads. Processing in the source paper ran as follows. A later analysis tallied 75 million to 95 million unique TCR beta chains across the approximately 670 repertoires, and approximately 9.9 million of those chains were shared by two or more donors. To remove PCR and sequencing errors, raw reads were error-corrected and collapsed into unique sequences using a nearest-neighbor algorithm that merged closely related sequences. V, D and J gene segments were assigned by aligning CDR3 sequences to IMGT reference sequences. For a sequence to be retained, a match of at least six nucleotides to both a V gene segment and a J gene segment was required. A rearrangement was called productive if the CDR3 had no stop codons and remained in frame with V and J, and every other rearrangement was called non-productive. Following IMGT convention, CDR3 was defined as the stretch from the second conserved V-encoded cysteine to the conserved J-encoded phenylalanine. Sequences without an unambiguous match to a single V gene segment were excluded from the earlier analysis of about 630 of the donors. In an earlier analysis of several hundred of the donors, V segments were called functional above 56.7% productive rearrangements and were called segregating when the between-donor standard deviation exceeded 5%. A statistical classification framework was developed to diagnose cytomegalovirus status using the catalog of TCR beta chain sequences. In a later analysis, V and J genes were assigned by comparing TCR nucleotide sequences against IMGT/GENE-DB human TR gene sequences. Using the TCRdist pipeline, a later analysis assigned CDR3 sequences along with most-parsimonious VDJ recombination scenarios. A later analysis defined each TCR beta chain by its CDR3 amino acid sequence plus V-gene family, and excluded reads lacking a unique V-gene family. In a later analysis, around 600 highly shared, low-generation-probability nucleotide sequences were removed to address suspected cross-contamination and a sequencing artifact. In a later analysis, a clonal expansion index was calculated for each public chain from normalized within-repertoire ranks of inferred template counts. Generation probabilities in a later analysis came from a VDJ recombination model fitted to out-of-frame rearrangements, and those results were checked against IGoR. In a later analysis, TCR-TCR, TCR-HLA and TCR-CMV co-occurrence was scored with hypergeometric tests, and a repertoire-size bias correction was applied to TCR pairs. To estimate false discovery rates, a later analysis permuted the HLA or CMV assignments 20 times. In a later analysis, co-occurring TCRs were grouped using DBSCAN, and TCRdist sequence similarity was added for clustering within HLA-allele-positive subsets. Co-occurrence clustering excluded repertoires with fewer than 30,000 or more than 120,000 public chains, plus five with anomalous nucleotide sharing. Entries here come from immuneACCESS through TCRdb and include only in-frame sequences with V and J called. Some clones fail to appear in such tables; in the studies checked, an unresolved V gene covers under half of the shortfall, and the cause of the remainder is unknown. The D gene and trimming were derived from the DNA, and the V and J assignments and clone size from that table. This sample comprises roughly 130,000 clones, more than 75% of them detected only once. Less than 2% of the sample is taken by the ten largest.

Comment on this clone: It lacks a known antigen. No qualities accompany the bases; no much larger clone lies one base away.

Sequencing was done on a sample of PBMCs. The clonotype was recovered from a man aged 35 to 55 in good health and CMV-seronegative.

The bases read TGCGCCAGCAGCCCGGGGACAGGGACTAATGAAAAACTGTTTTTT. It is translated as CASSPGTGTNEKLFF. The chain is encoded by TRBV5-1 joined to TRBJ1-4; the junction holds 9 bases that match TRBD1. As encoded in the germline V gene, CDR1 is SGHRS while CDR2 is YFSETQ. There are 15 amino acids in the CDR3, from cysteine to phenylalanine inclusive. Only the CDR3 DNA is retained, 45 bases long and in frame from the first base. Ends trimmed: V by 4 bases, J by 2 bases; bases unmatched to a gene: 3.